This is a list of T cell receptor beta chains from one sample in a study of blood T cell repertoires in COVID-19. Generated by immunoSEQ multiplex PCR, the TCRdb table keeps only in-frame clones and is missing some. The sample lists approximately 75,000 clones; around nine tenths were seen once. Sequencing was performed on peripheral blood. The receptor source for this set is a man in his sixties with acute or convalescent COVID-19. Both conserved end residues are part of each CDR3. D genes are given only for firm matches. Expanded clones are given a class, and other clones once, few, many or no size at all.

V	J	D	size	CDR3	DNA
TRBV7-3	TRBJ2-1	TRBD1	NA	CASSLVQGQGAHEQFF	TGTGCCAGCAGCTTAGTTCAAGGACAGGGGGCCCATGAGCAGTTCTTC
TRBV27	TRBJ1-5	NA	NA	CASSLRQTGHQPQHF	TGTGCCAGCAGTTTAAGGCAGACAGGCCATCAGCCCCAGCATTTT
TRBV19	TRBJ1-5	NA	NA	CASSIQARVKNQPQHF	TGTGCCAGTAGTATTCAGGCCAGGGTGAAGAATCAGCCCCAGCATTTT
TRBV7-3	TRBJ2-7	TRBD1	NA	CASSRDRGYEQYF	TGTGCCAGCAGCCGGGACAGGGGATACGAGCAGTACTTC
TRBV7-8	TRBJ1-1	NA	NA	CASSSNSGGGYAEAFF	TGTGCCAGCAGCTCCAACAGCGGAGGAGGGTACGCTGAAGCTTTCTTT
TRBV18	TRBJ2-5	TRBD1	NA	CASSPIGDRGETQYF	TGTGCCAGCTCACCAATTGGAGACAGGGGAGAGACCCAGTACTTC
TRBV5-1	TRBJ2-2	TRBD2	NA	CASSERGAAGELFF	TGCGCCAGCAGCGAGCGGGGGGCCGCCGGGGAGCTGTTTTTT
TRBV24-1	TRBJ1-1	NA	once	CATTNLMNTEAFF	TGTGCCACCACTAATCTTATGAACACTGAAGCTTTCTTT
TRBV14	TRBJ2-7	NA	NA	CASSPFLGTFSYEQYF	TGTGCCAGCAGCCCGTTTTTAGGGACATTCTCCTACGAGCAGTACTTC
TRBV30	TRBJ1-1	NA	NA	CAWSGDSAGRNTEAFF	TGTGCCTGGAGTGGGGATTCGGCGGGGAGAAACACTGAAGCTTTCTTT
TRBV11-3	TRBJ2-1	TRBD2	NA	CASSLGLAAYNEQFF	TGTGCCAGCAGCTTGGGACTAGCGGCCTACAATGAGCAGTTCTTC
TRBV5-1	TRBJ1-2	NA	NA	CASSLDSMGADGYTF	TGCGCCAGCAGCTTGGATTCAATGGGGGCGGATGGCTACACCTTC
TRBV27	TRBJ1-1	NA	NA	CASSLAGFGEAFF	TGTGCCAGCAGTTTAGCCGGGTTCGGTGAAGCTTTCTTT
TRBV7-3	TRBJ1-6	TRBD1	few	CASSLGAGQGVSPLHF	TGTGCCAGCAGCTTAGGGGCGGGACAGGGAGTTTCACCCCTCCACTTT
TRBV6-1	TRBJ1-4	TRBD1	NA	CASSDRGRGEKLFF	TGTGCCAGCAGTGACAGGGGGCGGGGGGAAAAACTGTTTTTT
TRBV9	TRBJ2-1	NA	NA	CASSVDGQINEQFF	TGTGCCAGCAGCGTAGATGGTCAGATCAATGAGCAGTTCTTC
TRBV30	TRBJ2-3	NA	NA	CAWSVSLATDTQYF	TGTGCCTGGAGTGTTAGCCTTGCGACAGATACGCAGTATTTT
TRBV29-1	TRBJ1-2	NA	NA	CSTDYYGYTF	TGCAGCACCGACTACTATGGCTACACCTTC
TRBV19	TRBJ2-7	NA	NA	CASSPSGGTYEQYF	TGTGCCAGTAGTCCTTCCGGGGGAACCTACGAGCAGTACTTC